Below, one T cell receptor (beta chain) is given with its context. The specificity of this receptor is unknown. Within one base of it there is no much larger clone, and no base qualities were kept. This specimen includes other DNA sequences encoding the same CDR3. This specimen belongs to a study of CD8+ T cells in alopecia areata (dated by TCRdb to about 2018). Notes on the research overall: The treated patients took part in an open-label pilot trial in which moderate-to-severe alopecia areata was treated with oral tofacitinib at 5 to 10 mg twice daily. Patients received tofacitinib for 6 to 18 months and were then followed off drug for 6 months to check for delayed response and recurrence. To study T cell clonal expansion in alopecia areata, the researchers applied high-throughput TCRbeta sequencing to both the C3H/HeJ mouse model and human patients. Human TCRbeta sequencing covered scalp tissue and sorted CD4+ and CD8+ peripheral blood T cells from patchy and totalis/universalis alopecia areata patients and healthy controls. Biopsies were taken from tofacitinib-treated patients at baseline and at 4 and 24 weeks of treatment, and a later scalp biopsy was taken in several of the tofacitinib-treated patients. Clonality in the scalp was compared among normal scalp (n=4), patchy alopecia areata scalp (n=8), and alopecia totalis/universalis scalp (n=8). RNA came from the PAXgene miRNA kit for fixed scalp, the miRNeasy kit for PBMCs, and the RNeasy kit for mouse skin. immunoSEQ multiplex PCR using 35 Vbeta forward primers and 13 Jbeta reverse primers was used to amplify TCRbeta CDR3 regions. Results the study describes overall, beyond this receptor: Compared with normal scalp, lesional scalp, particularly in alopecia totalis/universalis, had higher clonality and more expanded CD8+ clones, which suggests antigenic drive. Shared TCR sequences between patients were less evident than in mice, which may be partly attributable to HLA diversity in the patient population. Scalp TCR repertoire analysis is complicated because resident alphabeta T cells in normal human skin are also sequenced, whereas mouse skin is dominated by gammadelta T cells.

The germline V gene (reference sequence) supplies CDR1 GTSNPN and CDR2 SVGIG. The CDR3 goes from the cysteine to the phenylalanine over 13 residues. Just the 39-base CDR3 DNA is kept, in frame starting at base 1. Trimming removed 0 bases from V and 5 bases from J; the gene matches leave 3 bases unexplained. This specimen's time point label, interpreted: baseline before oral tofacitinib. Peripheral blood and lesional scalp punch biopsies were obtained from patients with alopecia areata. PBMCs were isolated by density centrifugation and stained for CD3, CD4 and CD8, after which CD4+ and CD8+ T cells were sorted on a FACSAria. Receptor amplification or capture employed the immunoSEQ multiplex PCR assay. For TCR sequencing, RNA was extracted from every sample and reverse transcribed into cDNA to serve as template. SuperScript III was used for first-strand cDNA synthesis, primed with a 2:1 mix of oligo-dT and random hexamers. Amplification bias was assessed with a synthetic immune receptor repertoire, and residual bias was removed computationally. The authors' pipeline ran thus. Raw reads were preprocessed to remove errors, and CDR3 was defined according to IMGT conventions as the region from the conserved cysteine to phenylalanine. Clonality was calculated as 1 minus Shannon entropy normalized by log2 of the number of productive unique TCRs. Whether each scalp clone was CD4 or CD8 was inferred by checking scalp TCRbeta sequences against the CD4 and CD8 repertoires from sorted blood. The source is immuneACCESS, and TCRdb retained only in-frame sequences with V and J called. Part of the clones is not carried over; for the studies checked, unresolved V genes explain less than half of this, and the remainder is unexplained. V, J and clone size are taken as reported in that table, and D and trimming were inferred from the DNA itself. Recorded for this sample are more than 150,000 clones; about 50% of them occurred a single time. Of the sample, 15% to 20% is held by the ten largest clones.

The sequence came from a human donor with alopecia areata. Recombination joined TRBV30 with TRBJ1-1; 7 bases in the junction line up with TRBD1. Sequences were derived from CD8+ T cells sorted from blood, sampled at week 0. The CDR3 amino acid sequence is: CAWSVTGDTEAFF. The DNA sequence is TGTGCCTGGAGTGTAACAGGGGATACTGAAGCTTTCTTT.